This T cell receptor (beta chain) was captured in a study of T cells in localized non-small cell lung cancer. Whole-study results and caveats: With higher T cell density in blood came longer overall survival. Sequencing was limited to one tumor region, leaving the possibility of heterogeneity open. A median of 57 of the top 100 tumor clones appeared in adjacent lung, which was paired and uninvolved.

TCRdb keeps only in-frame clones here, not all; method: immunoSEQ multiplex PCR. The repertoire has 15,000 to 20,000 clones, roughly 82% of them found once; the top ten carry less than 40%. The CDR3 is made up of 15 amino acids. V shed 2 bases and J 1 base; nucleotides not matched to a gene: 4. In germline, CDR1 is SGHDT, CDR2 YYEEEE. A word on this clone: Its cognate antigen is unknown.

The chain links TRBV5-6 to TRBJ2-3; 7 nucleotides agree with TRBD1. The sequence derives from a male donor older than 55 with stage I lung adenocarcinoma. Specimen: peripheral blood, collected before any cancer treatment. The CDR3 spells CASSFDRVGTDTQYF. CDR3 sequence (DNA): TGTGCCAGCAGCTTCGACAGGGTGGGCACAGATACGCAGTATTTT.